This T cell receptor (beta chain) emerged from a study of T cells in localized non-small cell lung cancer. Study results and limitations: Across samples, adjacent lung featured a median roughly 62 of the top 100 tumor clones.

The V gene's germline CDR1 is MGHDK and CDR2 SYGVNS. This CDR3 is 16 amino acids long. The V gene lost 4 bases and the J gene lost 4 bases, with 16 bases spanning the gap. This clone was counted between two and nine times. Its antigen is unknown. Libraries were prepared by immunoSEQ multiplex PCR; TCRdb keeps only in-frame clonotypes and omits some of them. The sample consists of 55,000 or so clones, around 80% of them appearing once. The gene calls are TRBV25-1 and TRBJ2-2; D possibly uses TRBD1 or TRBD2 (5 bases each). The clonotype comes from a woman aged 35-70 years with stage II lung adenocarcinoma. The sequences come from PBMCs, collected before any cancer treatment. The CDR3 DNA is TGTGCCAGCAGTGGAGGGCAGGGTGGTAGCACCGGGGAGCTGTTTTTT. This codes for CASSGGQGGSTGELFF. The complete variable domain, with remaining parts taken from reference TRBV25-1 and TRBJ2-2, reads EADIYQTPRYLVIGTGKKITLECSQTMGHDKMYWYQQDPGMELHLIHYSYGVNSTEKGDLSSESTVSRIRTEHFPLTLESARPSHTSQYLCASSGGQGGSTGELFFGEGSRLTVL.